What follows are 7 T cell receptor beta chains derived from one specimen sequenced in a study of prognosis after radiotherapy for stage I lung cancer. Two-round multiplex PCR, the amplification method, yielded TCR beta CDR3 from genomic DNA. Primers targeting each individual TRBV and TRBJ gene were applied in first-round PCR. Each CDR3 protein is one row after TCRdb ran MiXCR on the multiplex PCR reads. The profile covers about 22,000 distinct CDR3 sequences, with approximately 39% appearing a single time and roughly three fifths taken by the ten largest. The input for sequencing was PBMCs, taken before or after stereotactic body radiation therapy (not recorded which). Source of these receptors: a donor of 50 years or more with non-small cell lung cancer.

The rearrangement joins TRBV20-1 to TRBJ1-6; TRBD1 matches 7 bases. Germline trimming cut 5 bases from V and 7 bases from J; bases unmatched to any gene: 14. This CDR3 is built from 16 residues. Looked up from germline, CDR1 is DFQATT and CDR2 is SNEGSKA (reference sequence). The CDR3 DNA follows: TGCAGTGCTCTACATCCCGGGACAGAGTACAATTCACCCCTCCACTTT. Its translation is CSALHPGTEYNSPLHF.

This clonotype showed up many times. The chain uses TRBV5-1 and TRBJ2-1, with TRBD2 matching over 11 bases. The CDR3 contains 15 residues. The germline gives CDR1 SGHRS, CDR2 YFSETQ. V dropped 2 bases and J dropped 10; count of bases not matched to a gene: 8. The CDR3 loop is CASSFGTSGPEEQFF. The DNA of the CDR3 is TGCGCCAGCAGCTTCGGGACTAGCGGACCCGAGGAGCAGTTCTTC. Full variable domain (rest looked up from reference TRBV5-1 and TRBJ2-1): KAGVTQTPRYLIKTRGQQVTLSCSPISGHRSVSWYQQTPGQGLQFLFEYFSETQRNKGNFPGRFSGRQFSNSRSEMNVSTLELGDSALYLCASSFGTSGPEEQFFGPGTRLTVL.

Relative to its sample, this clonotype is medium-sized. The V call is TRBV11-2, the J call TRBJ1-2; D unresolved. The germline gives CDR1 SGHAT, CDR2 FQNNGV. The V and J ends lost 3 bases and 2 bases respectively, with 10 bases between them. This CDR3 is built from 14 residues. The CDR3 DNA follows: TGTGCCAGCAGCTTTGGAGGCACAAACTATGGCTACACCTTC. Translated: CASSFGGTNYGYTF.

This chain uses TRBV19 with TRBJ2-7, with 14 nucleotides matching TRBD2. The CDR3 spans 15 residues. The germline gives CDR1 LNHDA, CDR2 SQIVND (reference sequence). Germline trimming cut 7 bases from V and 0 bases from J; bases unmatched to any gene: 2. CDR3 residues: CASTGTSGGSYEQYF. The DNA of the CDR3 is TGTGCCAGTACCGGGACTAGCGGGGGCTCCTACGAGCAGTACTTC.

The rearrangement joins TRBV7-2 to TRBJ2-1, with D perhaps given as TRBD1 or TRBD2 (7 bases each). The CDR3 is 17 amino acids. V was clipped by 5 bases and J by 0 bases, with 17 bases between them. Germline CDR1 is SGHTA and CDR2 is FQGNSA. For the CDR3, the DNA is TGTGCCAGCAGCCCAGGGGGGGGGCGGGTCTCCTACAATGAGCAGTTCTTC. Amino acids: CASSPGGGRVSYNEQFF.

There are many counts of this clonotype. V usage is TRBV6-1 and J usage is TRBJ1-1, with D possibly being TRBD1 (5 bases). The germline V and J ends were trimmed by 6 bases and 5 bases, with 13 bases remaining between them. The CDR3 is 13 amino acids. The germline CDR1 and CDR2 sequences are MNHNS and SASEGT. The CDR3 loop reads CASSSPGGTEAFF. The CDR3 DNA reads TGTGCCAGCAGCTCCCCCGGGGGGACTGAAGCTTTCTTT.

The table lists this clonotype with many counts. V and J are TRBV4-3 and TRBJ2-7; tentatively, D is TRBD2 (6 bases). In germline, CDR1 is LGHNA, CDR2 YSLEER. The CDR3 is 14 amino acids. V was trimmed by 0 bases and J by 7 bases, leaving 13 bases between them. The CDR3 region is CASSQEIGAGEQYF. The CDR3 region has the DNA TGCGCCAGCAGCCAAGAGATTGGGGCGGGGGAGCAGTACTTC.